This section outlines one TCR beta chain sequence together with its context. Clinical symptoms, serum thyroxine, TRAb, thyroid ultrasound and orbital computed tomography informed diagnoses. CDR3 size: 16 residues. Trimming shortened V by 3 bases and J by 0 bases, and 15 bases separated the two germline ends. Germline V gene data show CDR1 as SGHAT and CDR2 as FQDESV (reference sequence). The data were obtained in a study of T cells in Graves' hyperthyroidism and ophthalmopathy. TCR beta CDR3 regions were amplified from RNA. The HTBI set primed first-round TCR CDR3 RT-PCR. From the multiplex PCR reads, TCRdb called clonotypes with MiXCR, one entry per CDR3 protein. Of 550,000 to 700,000 distinct CDR3 sequences in the sample, 14% to 15% were seen once.

Material for sequencing was blood. V and J are TRBV11-1 and TRBJ2-7; D is tentatively TRBD1 or TRBD2 (5 bases each). The TCR originated in a woman aged 40 to 55 with Graves' ophthalmopathy. The CDR3 reads CASSFDRDGRSYEQYF. The DNA for the CDR3 is TGTGCCAGCAGCTTCGACCGGGACGGACGCTCCTACGAGCAGTACTTC. Full variable domain (remainder filled in from reference TRBV11-1 and TRBJ2-7): EAEVAQSPRYKITEKSQAVAFWCDPISGHATLYWYRQILGQGPELLVQFQDESVVDDSQLPKDRFSAERLKGVDSTLKIQPAELGDSAMYLCASSFDRDGRSYEQYFGPGTRLTVT.